The following is a TCR beta chain sequence with its context. Primers for the PCR totalled 60 Vbeta and 13 Jbeta. TCRdb's table, derived via immunoSEQ multiplex PCR, lists solely in-frame clones and lacks some. This table holds 110,000 to 150,000 clones, approximately 79% found once. This record belongs to a study of cytomegalovirus exposure and HLA in healthy donors. The CDR3 totals 11 residues. CDR1 and CDR2 (germline): GTSNPN, SVGIG (reference sequence). Trimming left V 2 bases short and J 7 bases short, with 8 bases between. The sequenced sample was PBMCs. V and J are TRBV30 and TRBJ1-1, with D uncertain. This clonotype was sampled from a female donor in good health and CMV-seronegative. The CDR3 protein is CAWSIQIEAFF. For the CDR3, the DNA is TGTGCCTGGAGTATCCAAATTGAAGCTTTCTTT.